The 16 T cell receptor beta chains below come from one sample, sequenced in a study of blood T cell repertoires in COVID-19. Profiled with immunoSEQ multiplex PCR; TCRdb holds only in-frame clones, not every one. The table shows hundreds of thousands of clones, with more than 70% occurring only once. The sample comprised peripheral blood. Receptors originate from a woman between 65 and 79 years old with COVID-19, enrolled during active disease.

In this sample, this clone turned up a few times. This chain links TRBV27 with TRBJ1-1; 10 positions agree with TRBD1. V was pared by 3 bases and J by 5 bases, with 9 bases of the junction left unmatched. This CDR3 region has 16 residues. Germline V CDR1 and CDR2: MNHEY, SMNVEV (reference sequence). The CDR3 spells CASSLMKDRGRTEAFF. CDR3 in DNA: TGTGCCAGCAGTTTGATGAAGGACAGGGGGAGGACTGAAGCTTTCTTT.

The rearrangement uses TRBV19 and TRBJ2-3; 16 bases agree with TRBD2. CDR3 length: 21 amino acids. Germline CDR1 is LNHDA and CDR2 is SQIVND (reference sequence). J lost 0 bases, V lost 5 bases, and 14 bases had no gene match. CDR3 bases: TGTGCCAGTAGTGCGCACCCGGGACTAGCGGGGGGGACGACTAGCACAGATACGCAGTATTTT. Its protein product is CASSAHPGLAGGTTSTDTQYF. Full variable domain (remainder filled in from reference TRBV19 and TRBJ2-3): DGGITQSPKYLFRKEGQNVTLSCEQNLNHDAMYWYRQDPGQGLRLIYYSQIVNDFQKGDIAEGYSVSREKKESFPLTVTSAQKNPTAFYLCASSAHPGLAGGTTSTDTQYFGPGTRLTVL.

The chain uses TRBV2 and TRBJ1-3; D not certain. The CDR3 consists of 14 residues. Germline loops: CDR1 SNHLY, CDR2 FYNNEI. The ends were cut back, 6 bases at V and 0 bases at J, with 9 bases in the middle. CDR3 sequence: CASRDGSSGNTIYF. The CDR3 nucleotides are TGTGCCAGCAGGGATGGGAGCTCTGGAAACACCATATATTTT.

The gene calls are TRBV4-1 and TRBJ2-7, with 11 bases identical to TRBD1. The length of the CDR3 is 16 residues. CDR1 MGHRA and CDR2 YSYEKL come from the germline V gene. Trimming removed 3 bases from V and 4 bases from J; junction bases left unmatched: 8. CDR3 nucleotides: TGCGCCAGCAGCCAGGGGGACAGGGGGATATTTTACGAGCAGTACTTC. This gives the protein CASSQGDRGIFYEQYF.

This chain links TRBV7-2 with TRBJ2-1; 8 positions agree with TRBD1. The CDR3 covers 16 residues. The ends lost 5 bases at V and 7 bases at J; junction bases unmatched: 13. Germline CDR1 SGHTA, CDR2 FQGNSA. CDR3 coding DNA: TGTGCCAGCAGCCCAGGGCGGGCAGGGGGCGAGAATGAGCAGTTCTTC. Encoded protein: CASSPGRAGGENEQFF.

The V call is TRBV2, the J call TRBJ1-1; no clear D gene. The CDR3 has 12 amino acids. V was shortened by 8 bases and J by 4 bases, with 11 bases between the two germline ends. Germline V gene sequence: CDR1 SNHLY, CDR2 FYNNEI. CDR3 DNA sequence: TGTGCCAGCGCGACCGGGGTCACTGAAGCTTTCTTT. Translation: CASATGVTEAFF.

This clone has more than one count but fewer than ten. The chain recombines TRBV7-2 with TRBJ2-7; D gene uncertain. CDR3 length: 14 residues. The germline gives CDR1 SGHTA, CDR2 FQGNSA. The ends were cut back, 6 bases at V and 2 bases at J, with 14 bases in the middle. The CDR3 loop reads CASSPSPGPYEQYF. The CDR3 DNA reads TGTGCCAGCAGTCCATCCCCCGGTCCCTACGAGCAGTACTTC.

The chain links TRBV7-9 to TRBJ1-3; no definite D call. The germline V and J ends were trimmed by 5 bases and 4 bases, with 9 bases remaining between them. Germline assignment: CDR1 SEHNR and CDR2 FQNEAQ (reference sequence). The CDR3 sequence is 13 residues long. The CDR3 DNA follows: TGTGCCAGCAGCCCCCCGTTAGGAAACACCATATATTTT. This sequence encodes CASSPPLGNTIYF. The complete variable domain, with remaining parts taken from reference TRBV7-9 and TRBJ1-3, reads DTGVSQNPRHKITKRGQNVTFRCDPISEHNRLYWYRQTLGQGPEFLTYFQNEAQLEKSRLLSDRFSAERPKGSFSTLEIQRTEQGDSAMYLCASSPPLGNTIYFGEGSWLTVV.

This chain joins TRBV10-1 and TRBJ1-5; D gene ambiguous. Germline CDR1 WNHNN, CDR2 SYGVQD (reference sequence). V shed 3 bases and J shed 8 bases, with 8 bases lying between them. The CDR3 extends over 12 amino acids. CDR3 in DNA: TGCGCCAGCAGTGATCGGGGAGAGCCCCAGCATTTT. This codes for CASSDRGEPQHF.

The V call is TRBV18, the J call TRBJ1-2; 8 bases are a match to TRBD1. This CDR3 region has 15 residues. With V trimmed by 3 bases and J by 1 base, 4 bases remained unmatched. Germline V gene data show CDR1 as KGHSH and CDR2 as LQKENI. The CDR3 loop reads CASSPTGDVNYGYTF. In DNA, the CDR3 is TGTGCCAGCTCACCGACAGGGGACGTTAACTATGGCTACACCTTC.

The J gene is TRBJ1-1, the V gene TRBV5-4; D gene ambiguous. The CDR3 consists of 15 residues. V lost 0 bases, J lost 0 bases, and 9 bases lay in between. The germline gives CDR1 SGHNT, CDR2 YYREEE (reference sequence). CDR3 DNA sequence: TGTGCCAGCAGCTTGGCCGGGTGGATGAACACTGAAGCTTTCTTT. Translation: CASSLAGWMNTEAFF. Based on the CDR3 plus reference TRBV5-4 and TRBJ1-1, the full variable domain is ETGVTQSPTHLIKTRGQQVTLRCSSQSGHNTVSWYQQALGQGPQFIFQYYREEENGRGNFPPRFSGLQFPNYSSELNVNALELDDSALYLCASSLAGWMNTEAFFGQGTRLTVV.

The gene calls are TRBV30 and TRBJ1-5; maybe TRBD1 (6 bases). The V gene lost 3 bases and the J gene lost 4 bases, with 7 bases spanning the gap. CDR3 length equals 12 residues. CDR1 is GTSNPN, CDR2 SVGIG, per germline (reference sequence). As DNA, the CDR3 is TGTGCCTGGAGCGACAGGAATCAGCCCCAGCATTTT. It translates to CAWSDRNQPQHF.

The V call is TRBV12-3 or TRBV12-4, the J call TRBJ1-1; tentatively, D is TRBD1 (6 bases). This CDR3 spans 13 amino acids. V was clipped by 5 bases and J by 1 base, with 8 bases between them. CDR3 protein: CASSMTGNTEAFF. For the CDR3, the DNA is TGTGCCAGCAGTATGACAGGGAACACTGAAGCTTTCTTT.

The chain carries TRBV18 and TRBJ1-4; 7 positions match TRBD1. V was clipped by 3 bases and J by 8 bases; unmatched bases: 3. The CDR3 length is 13 residues. CDR1 is KGHSH and CDR2 is LQKENI in the germline V gene. CDR3 bases: TGTGCCAGCTCACCGACGACAGGGGAAAAACTGTTTTTT. Residues: CASSPTTGEKLFF.

This clone was observed a single time. The DNA of the CDR3 is TGTGCCAGCAGGCGGTTGACCGGGGAGCTGTTTTTT. Encoded protein: CASRRLTGELFF. V usage is TRBV6-6 and J usage is TRBJ2-2; no definite D call. Germline assignment: CDR1 MNHNY and CDR2 SVGAGI (reference sequence). This CDR3 comprises 12 residues. The germline V and J ends were trimmed by 6 bases and 5 bases, with 7 bases remaining between them.

This rearrangement joins TRBV5-1 to TRBJ2-5; 11 nucleotides match TRBD2. With V trimmed by 4 bases and J by 0 bases, 5 bases remained unmatched. The CDR3 is 16 amino acids. Germline values: CDR1 SGHRS, CDR2 YFSETQ. CDR3 DNA sequence: TGCGCCAGCAGCCAAGGGACTAGCGGAAACCAAGAGACCCAGTACTTC. Translated: CASSQGTSGNQETQYF. The full variable domain, rest sourced from reference TRBV5-1 and TRBJ2-5, is KAGVTQTPRYLIKTRGQQVTLSCSPISGHRSVSWYQQTPGQGLQFLFEYFSETQRNKGNFPGRFSGRQFSNSRSEMNVSTLELGDSALYLCASSQGTSGNQETQYFGPGTRLLVL.